The 20 T cell receptor beta chains listed next were all sequenced from one sample in a study of shared clonotypes between healthy human individuals. Using immunoSEQ multiplex PCR, the repertoire was profiled, and TCRdb retains in-frame clones only, with some absent. The data contain about 450,000 clones, roughly 83% of them singletons. The source material was PBMCs. These receptors were collected from a woman in her 40s in good health. Some clones in this sample may be carry-over from other donors' samples.

This chain joins TRBV5-1 and TRBJ1-3, with D perhaps TRBD1 (6 bases). V lost 0 bases and J lost 4, with 14 bases in between. The germline V gene has CDR1 SGHRS and CDR2 YFSETQ. The CDR3 has 16 amino acids. The CDR3 sequence: CASSLAGGLGGNTIYF. The DNA for the CDR3 is TGCGCCAGCAGCTTGGCCGGGGGGCTTGGCGGAAACACCATATATTTT.

In DNA form, the CDR3 reads TGTGCCAGCAGCTCCCGATTAGACAGGCAGAACACTGAAGCTTTCTTT. Its protein product is CASSSRLDRQNTEAFF. V usage is TRBV9 and J usage is TRBJ1-1; TRBD1 might be the D (6 bases). Germline-derived CDR1 and CDR2 are SGDLS and YYNGEE. CDR3 length: 16 residues. Trimming removed 4 bases from V and 1 base from J, with 17 bases in between.

The chain is built from TRBV6-1 and TRBJ1-1, with unresolved D. Between the trimmed V and J ends, which lost 2 bases and 3 bases, there was a span of 7 bases. The CDR3 runs to 13 residues. Germline CDR1 MNHNS, CDR2 SASEGT. The CDR3 reads CASSEYKDTEAFF. CDR3 coding DNA: TGTGCCAGCAGTGAATATAAGGACACTGAAGCTTTCTTT.

The gene calls are TRBV5-8 and TRBJ1-1; TRBD1 aligns across 7 bases. The CDR3 totals 12 residues. V gave up 7 bases and J gave up 11 bases; unmatched junction bases: 11. Germline CDR1 is SGHTS and CDR2 is YDEGEE. CDR3 amino acids: CASGDRRSEAFF. CDR3 bases: TGTGCCAGCGGGGACAGAAGGTCGGAGGCTTTCTTT.

V is TRBV7-8 and J is TRBJ2-5; D unclear. CDR1 SGHVS and CDR2 FQNEAQ come from the germline V gene. This CDR3 comprises 13 residues. The V end lost 3 bases, the J end lost 5 bases, and 10 bases lay between the germline ends. The CDR3 DNA sequence: TGTGCCAGCAGCTTCTCTGGGGTGGAGACCCAGTACTTC. Translated, it gives CASSFSGVETQYF.

The chain employs TRBV28 and TRBJ2-1, with 9 bases matching TRBD2. J lost 9 bases, V lost 3 bases, and 15 bases had no gene match. This CDR3 has 17 amino acids. Per the germline V gene, CDR1 is MDHEN and CDR2 is SYDVKM. CDR3 bases: TGTGCCAGCAGTTTGAGGCTGAGCGGGAGGTGGTTTAGTGAGCAGTTCTTC. This sequence encodes CASSLRLSGRWFSEQFF.

In this sample, this clone turned up once. This chain joins TRBV6-5 and TRBJ2-5; D uncertain. Trimming pared 10 bases from V and 5 bases from J, leaving 11 bases between. The CDR3 is made up of 11 amino acids. CDR1 is MNHEY and CDR2 is SVGAGI in the germline V gene. CDR3 protein: CATTSWETQYF. The CDR3 DNA is TGTGCCACGACGTCTTGGGAGACCCAGTACTTC.

The chain joins TRBV4-2 to TRBJ1-4; 8 bases line up with TRBD1. The CDR3 contains 18 residues. The V and J ends lost 0 bases and 8 bases, in that order; junction bases with no gene match: 14. Looked up from germline, CDR1 is LGHNA and CDR2 is YNFKEQ. The CDR3 loop is CASSQERGGSRGHEKLFF. For the CDR3, the DNA is TGTGCCAGCAGCCAAGAGAGAGGGGGAAGCAGGGGGCACGAAAAACTGTTTTTT.

This chain links TRBV28 with TRBJ2-7, with D tentatively TRBD2 (6 bases). The V gene's germline CDR1 is MDHEN and CDR2 SYDVKM. V was cut by 0 bases and J by 6 bases, with 9 bases left in between. CDR3 size: 13 residues. The CDR3 sequence: CASSLWEGSEQYF. The CDR3 region has the DNA TGTGCCAGCAGTTTATGGGAGGGCAGCGAGCAGTACTTC.

The V and J genes are TRBV19 and TRBJ2-2, with 10 bases that match TRBD2. The length of the CDR3 is 16 residues. Trimming took 10 bases from V and 6 from J; bases not matched to a gene: 14. Per germline, CDR1 LNHDA and CDR2 SQIVND (reference sequence). This chain's CDR3 is CATLEVPSGSPGELFF. The CDR3 DNA sequence: TGTGCCACCCTAGAGGTCCCTAGCGGGAGTCCCGGGGAGCTGTTTTTT.

The V call is TRBV30, the J call TRBJ2-1, with D unclear. The CDR3 consists of 15 residues. V was trimmed by 3 bases and J by 6 bases, leaving 18 bases between them. CDR1 is GTSNPN and CDR2 is SVGIG in the germline V gene (reference sequence). CDR3 nucleotides: TGTGCCTGGAGAGGTCGACCCCTTCTCCTCAATGAGCAGTTCTTC. Its protein is CAWRGRPLLLNEQFF.

The CDR3 nucleotides read TGTGCCAGCTCACCACCCATCTCAGATGTATATGGCTACACCTTC. It is translated as CASSPPISDVYGYTF. The chain recombines TRBV18 with TRBJ1-2; D is ambiguous. Germline V gene sequence: CDR1 KGHSH, CDR2 LQKENI. CDR3 length: 15 residues. V lost 0 bases, J lost 5 bases, and 13 bases lay in between.

This clone was recorded once. V usage is TRBV5-4 and J usage is TRBJ1-1, with a possible D match to TRBD1 (6 bases). Trimming left V 4 bases short and J 0 bases short, with 10 bases between. The CDR3 runs 14 residues. Germline-derived CDR1 and CDR2 are SGHNT and YYREEE (reference sequence). CDR3 region: CASSTGQLNTEAFF. In nucleotides, the CDR3 is TGTGCCAGCAGCACAGGACAGTTGAACACTGAAGCTTTCTTT.

The J gene is TRBJ2-7, the V gene TRBV6-5; the match to TRBD1 covers 11 bases. V lost 7 bases to trimming and J lost 6 bases; unmatched junction nucleotides: 5. CDR1 MNHEY and CDR2 SVGAGI come from the germline V gene. This CDR3 spans 13 amino acids. The CDR3: CASTGTGGVEQYF. CDR3 nucleotide sequence: TGTGCCAGCACGGGGACAGGGGGTGTCGAGCAGTACTTC.

V gene TRBV7-2 combines with J gene TRBJ1-3; the D is unclear. V was cut by 3 bases and J by 4 bases, with 13 bases left in between. This CDR3 is 15 amino acids long. CDR1 and CDR2 (germline): SGHTA, FQGNSA. The CDR3 is CASSFSMGVGNTIYF. CDR3 DNA: TGTGCCAGCAGCTTTAGTATGGGAGTGGGAAACACCATATATTTT.

This rearrangement joins TRBV5-4 to TRBJ1-1; D is undetermined. The CDR3 sequence is 14 residues long. Germline assignment: CDR1 SGHNT and CDR2 YYREEE (reference sequence). The V end was cut by 0 bases, the J end by 0 bases, with 6 bases between. The CDR3 here is CASSLGQMNTEAFF. The CDR3 DNA follows: TGTGCCAGCAGCTTGGGTCAGATGAACACTGAAGCTTTCTTT.

The V gene is TRBV5-4, the J gene TRBJ2-6; 9 bases are shared with TRBD1. The CDR3 length is 18 residues. The V and J ends lost 4 bases and 4 bases, in that order; junction bases with no gene match: 12. The germline V gene encodes CDR1 SGHNT and CDR2 YYREEE (reference sequence). CDR3: CASSPWTGELLGANVLTF. Written as DNA, the CDR3 is TGTGCCAGCAGCCCATGGACAGGGGAACTGCTAGGGGCCAACGTCCTGACTTTC.

V usage is TRBV27 and J usage is TRBJ2-6; TRBD1 is a possible D gene (5 bases). Germline V lookup: CDR1 MNHEY, CDR2 SMNVEV (reference sequence). V was trimmed by 4 bases and J by 0 bases, leaving 7 bases between them. The CDR3 contains 15 residues. The CDR3 here is CASSYRNSGANVLTF. For the CDR3, the DNA is TGTGCCAGCAGTTACAGGAACTCTGGGGCCAACGTCCTGACTTTC. The full variable domain, its missing parts supplied by reference TRBV27 and TRBJ2-6, is EAQVTQNPRYLITVTGKKLTVTCSQNMNHEYMSWYRQDPGLGLRQIYYSMNVEVTDKGDVPEGYKVSRKEKRNFPLILESPSPNQTSLYFCASSYRNSGANVLTFGAGSRLTVL.

The chain carries TRBV7-9 and TRBJ1-4; no definite D call. Germline values: CDR1 SEHNR, CDR2 FQNEAQ (reference sequence). With 1 base removed from V and 7 bases from J, the gap between germline ends came to 10 bases. The CDR3 contains 14 residues. CDR3 region: CASSLGGLGEKLFF. The CDR3 region has the DNA TGTGCCAGCAGCTTAGGAGGATTAGGTGAAAAACTGTTTTTT.

This chain connects TRBV5-4 to TRBJ2-5; D is uncertain. CDR1 and CDR2 from the germline V gene are SGHNT and YYREEE (reference sequence). This CDR3 region has 15 residues. The V gene lost 0 bases and the J gene lost 0 bases, with 9 bases spanning the gap. CDR3 in DNA: TGTGCCAGCAGCTTGGGTCGAAGCAACCAAGAGACCCAGTACTTC. Translating gives CASSLGRSNQETQYF.